This TCR beta chain was documented in a study of cytomegalovirus exposure and HLA in healthy donors. For the study at large: Earlier work reported 100 million or so unique TCR beta sequences from 170 million or so T cells. General study results and limits: In vitro work confirmed that a few CMV-associated chains recognize CMV antigens. Clonal expansion was found to be greater in HLA-associated TCR beta chains than in equally common others in a later analysis. Immune exposure information available was restricted to CMV serostatus.

Concerning this clone: Its cognate antigen is unknown.

The PCR ran on 60 Vbeta and 13 Jbeta primers. The table came from immunoSEQ multiplex PCR; TCRdb's copy has only in-frame clones and leaves some out. The sample lists 180,000 or so clones, around four fifths occurring once. This TCR was sampled from a woman aged 50 to 60 in good health and CMV-seropositive. The sequenced material came from PBMCs.

As DNA, the CDR3 is TGTGCCAGCAAACAACGCGGTGGAGGGGATTCACCCCTCCACTTT. Its translation: CASKQRGGGDSPLHF. The chain links TRBV28 to TRBJ1-6; tentatively, D is TRBD1 (5 bases). V was cut by 7 bases and J by 8 bases, with 18 bases left in between. Germline values: CDR1 MDHEN, CDR2 SYDVKM. CDR3 length: 15 amino acids.